This TCR beta chain was retrieved from a study of blood T cell repertoires in COVID-19. In the study overall: Sites in the United States, Italy and Spain provided acute and convalescent COVID-19 samples. T cells, B-cell-depleted T cells, or PBMCs provided the cDNA or gDNA that served as material.

V lost 0 bases and J 5 bases, leaving 17 bases between the germline ends. The germline V gene has CDR1 MGHRA and CDR2 YSYEKL. CDR3 length equals 17 residues. As processed by the authors: It was from reference gene primer amplification that nucleated cell counts were estimated. Clones were sequenced by immunoSEQ multiplex PCR, and TCRdb holds only the in-frame ones, with some missing. D and trimming were read from the DNA, whereas the V and J calls and clone size are those reported in that table. Of around 170,000 clones listed, 80% were seen once; the top ten hold 6.5% to 7%. The chain carries TRBV4-1 and TRBJ1-3; D is possibly TRBD1 (5 bases). The sequenced sample was peripheral blood. The TCR was taken from a man aged 65 to 79 with active or convalescent COVID-19. CDR3 protein: CASSQDIQGPVRNTIYF. CDR3 in DNA: TGCGCCAGCAGCCAAGACATTCAGGGCCCAGTCCGAAACACCATATATTTT.